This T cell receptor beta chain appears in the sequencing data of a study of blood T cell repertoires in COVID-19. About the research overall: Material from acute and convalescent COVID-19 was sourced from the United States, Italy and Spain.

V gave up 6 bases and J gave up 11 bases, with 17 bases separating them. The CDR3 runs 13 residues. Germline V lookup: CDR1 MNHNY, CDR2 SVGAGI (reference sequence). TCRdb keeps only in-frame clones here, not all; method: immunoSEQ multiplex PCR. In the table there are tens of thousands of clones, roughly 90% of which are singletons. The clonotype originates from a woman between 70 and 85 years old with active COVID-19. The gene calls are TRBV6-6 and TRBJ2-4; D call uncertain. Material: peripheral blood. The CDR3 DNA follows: TGTGCCAGCAGGCCTCCTCTGTCGGGTTTTCAGTACTTC. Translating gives CASRPPLSGFQYF.